This passage covers 13 T cell receptor beta chains from one sample sequenced in a study of blood T cell repertoires in COVID-19 (dated by TCRdb to 2020 to 2021). The library was produced with the immunoSEQ multiplex PCR assay. TCRdb holds this immuneACCESS table with in-frame rearrangements only. Some clones are missing; in checked studies, unresolved V genes explain under half, and the rest has no known cause. This sample comprises around 250,000 clones, around 90% of them detected only once. The ten biggest clones cover 10% of the sample. Sequenced material: peripheral blood. The source is a woman in her 70s with COVID-19, enrolled during active disease.

The V gene is TRBV19, the J gene TRBJ2-6; D not resolved. CDR1 and CDR2 from the germline V gene are LNHDA and SQIVND (reference sequence). The ends were cut back, 4 bases at V and 2 bases at J, with 15 bases in the middle. This CDR3 has 17 amino acids. The CDR3 sequence is CASSRDESGPGANVLTF. The DNA for the CDR3 is TGTGCCAGTAGTAGAGACGAGTCTGGGCCTGGGGCCAACGTCCTGACTTTC. Complete variable domain (other parts from reference TRBV19 and TRBJ2-6): DGGITQSPKYLFRKEGQNVTLSCEQNLNHDAMYWYRQDPGQGLRLIYYSQIVNDFQKGDIAEGYSVSREKKESFPLTVTSAQKNPTAFYLCASSRDESGPGANVLTFGAGSRLTVL.

This clone has just one count. J is TRBJ1-5 and V is TRBV28; a possible D gene is TRBD1 (5 bases). The CDR3 spans 17 residues. Trimming shortened V by 4 bases and J by 0 bases, and 16 bases separated the two germline ends. CDR1 is MDHEN and CDR2 is SYDVKM in the germline V gene. CDR3 loop: CASSSPYGGDSNQPQHF. DNA of the CDR3: TGTGCCAGCAGTTCACCCTACGGGGGGGATAGCAATCAGCCCCAGCATTTT.

V gene TRBV5-1 combines with J gene TRBJ1-5; D is undetermined. From germline, CDR1 is SGHRS and CDR2 YFSETQ. There are 14 residues in the CDR3. The ends were cut back, 2 bases at V and 6 bases at J, with 12 bases in the middle. DNA of the CDR3: TGCGCCAGCAGCTTAGGGTTCGGACTTCAGCCCCAGCATTTT. It translates to CASSLGFGLQPQHF.

V and J are TRBV18 and TRBJ2-3; D is unresolved. The CDR3 is 16 residues long. The V and J ends lost 3 bases and 0 bases respectively, with 13 bases between them. From germline, CDR1 is KGHSH and CDR2 LQKENI. The DNA for the CDR3 is TGTGCCAGCTCACCCCTCCCGGAGACTAGCACAGATACGCAGTATTTT. Amino acid sequence: CASSPLPETSTDTQYF.

V gene TRBV6-5 combines with J gene TRBJ2-1; possible D gene TRBD1, 5 bases. V was shortened by 6 bases and J by 8 bases, with 11 bases between the two germline ends. CDR3 length: 12 residues. The V gene's germline CDR1 is MNHEY and CDR2 SVGAGI. As DNA, the CDR3 is TGTGCCAGCAGCAGGGTTATGGATGAGCAGTTCTTC. It encodes CASSRVMDEQFF.

The CDR3 DNA reads as TGTGCCAGCAGCTTACTTGGCCCGAGACTCTTAAACACCGGGGAGCTGTTTTTT. This translates into CASSLLGPRLLNTGELFF. The rearrangement joins TRBV7-2 to TRBJ2-2; D is unresolved. Germline values: CDR1 SGHTA, CDR2 FQGNSA. This CDR3 has 18 residues. V was shortened by 2 bases and J by 2 bases, with 18 bases between the two germline ends.

This chain connects TRBV28 to TRBJ1-6; TRBD1 matches 10 bases. The V gene's germline CDR1 is MDHEN and CDR2 SYDVKM. V lost 4 bases, J lost 7 bases, and 7 bases stayed unmatched. This CDR3 is 16 amino acids long. CDR3 protein: CASSSLRQGANSPLHF. The CDR3 region has the DNA TGTGCCAGCAGTTCTTTAAGACAGGGGGCAAATTCACCCCTCCACTTT.

The table lists this clone with a count of one. This chain joins TRBV28 and TRBJ1-2; 7 bases line up with TRBD1. The CDR3 has 13 amino acids. CDR1 is MDHEN, CDR2 SYDVKM, per germline. J gave up 3 bases and V 7 bases, and 5 bases lay outside the gene matches. For the CDR3, the DNA is TGTGCCAGCACCCCTGGGACAGACTATGGCTACACCTTC. It yields the protein CASTPGTDYGYTF.

The chain couples TRBV7-9 to TRBJ2-5; the D is unclear. CDR1 SEHNR and CDR2 FQNEAQ come from the germline V gene (reference sequence). V gave up 2 bases and J gave up 0 bases, with 7 bases separating them. The CDR3 spans 14 residues. The CDR3 DNA reads TGTGCCAGCAGCTTATTTGCGGACCAAGAGACCCAGTACTTC. Translation gives CASSLFADQETQYF.

The chain links TRBV7-9 to TRBJ2-7; D call uncertain. The V gene's germline CDR1 is SEHNR and CDR2 FQNEAQ (reference sequence). CDR3 length: 13 amino acids. V was cut by 7 bases and J by 6 bases, with 16 bases left in between. This chain's CDR3 is CASTPRLGGEQYF. In DNA form, the CDR3 reads TGTGCCAGCACCCCTAGGCTGGGTGGCGAGCAGTACTTC.

This chain connects TRBV19 to TRBJ1-2; no clear D gene. The germline V gene has CDR1 LNHDA and CDR2 SQIVND (reference sequence). The CDR3 has 14 amino acids. The V and J ends lost 7 bases and 4 bases respectively, with 16 bases between them. This CDR3 reads CASKEEEVSYGYTF. The DNA of the CDR3 is TGTGCCAGTAAGGAGGAGGAGGTCTCCTATGGCTACACCTTC.

As regards this clone: This CDR3 is also generated by other DNA sequences in the sample. The V and J genes are TRBV30 and TRBJ1-5; 8 bases agree with TRBD1. V was pared by 2 bases and J by 4 bases, with 1 base of the junction left unmatched. Germline lookup yields CDR1 GTSNPN and CDR2 SVGIG (reference sequence). The CDR3 has 13 residues. This chain's CDR3 is CAWSRQGNQPQHF. DNA of the CDR3: TGTGCCTGGAGTAGACAGGGGAATCAGCCCCAGCATTTT.

This chain joins TRBV19 and TRBJ1-5; 7 bases agree with TRBD1. V was clipped by 7 bases and J by 4 bases; unmatched bases: 1. Germline V lookup: CDR1 LNHDA, CDR2 SQIVND (reference sequence). The CDR3 runs to 12 residues. The chain's CDR3 is CASTGGNQPQHF. The CDR3, as DNA: TGTGCCAGTACAGGGGGGAATCAGCCCCAGCATTTT.